Presented here are 15 T cell receptor beta chains from one specimen sequenced in a study of blood T cell repertoires in COVID-19. This table comes from immunoSEQ multiplex PCR, and its TCRdb copy is limited to in-frame clones, with some not included. The table has about 240,000 clones, around 86% seen once; the top ten hold 2.5% to 3.5%. Sequencing was carried out using PBMCs or T cells enriched from blood (not recorded which). The receptors were gathered from a middle-aged woman with acute COVID-19.

The V gene is TRBV13, the J gene TRBJ1-6; no clear D gene. Trimming removed 2 bases from V and 8 bases from J, with 10 bases in between. The CDR3 has 14 residues. Germline loops: CDR1 PRHDT, CDR2 FYEKMQ (reference sequence). As DNA, the CDR3 is TGTGCCAGCAGCTTAAAAGGAGAGGATTCACCCCTCCACTTT. Protein product: CASSLKGEDSPLHF.

The rearrangement uses TRBV5-1 and TRBJ2-1; the match to TRBD2 covers 13 bases. This CDR3 is 14 amino acids long. V lost 4 bases and J lost 8; bases outside the gene matches: 3. The germline V gene encodes CDR1 SGHRS and CDR2 YFSETQ. The CDR3 DNA sequence: TGCGCCAGCAGCCGCGGGACTAGCGGGGATGAGCAGTTCTTC. This translates into CASSRGTSGDEQFF.

The rearrangement uses TRBV29-1 and TRBJ2-1; 8 bases line up with TRBD1. The germline gives CDR1 SQVTM, CDR2 ANQGSEA. CDR3 length: 14 amino acids. V lost 7 bases to trimming and J lost 3 bases; unmatched junction nucleotides: 8. The chain's CDR3 is CSGTHRGFYNEQFF. The CDR3 nucleotides are TGCAGCGGGACTCACAGGGGGTTCTACAATGAGCAGTTCTTC.

The chain uses TRBV19 and TRBJ1-6; 9 nucleotides agree with TRBD1. CDR1 is LNHDA, CDR2 SQIVND, per germline (reference sequence). The CDR3 extends over 16 amino acids. After removal of 4 bases from V and 8 bases from J, the junction contained 9 bases not matched to a gene. The CDR3, as DNA: TGTGCCAGTAGTACCACCTCTGGACAGGGGTATTCACCCCTCCACTTT. Translating gives CASSTTSGQGYSPLHF.

The V gene is TRBV5-1, the J gene TRBJ2-1, with 8 bases identical to TRBD1. Germline CDR1 is SGHRS and CDR2 is YFSETQ. The CDR3 totals 14 residues. Germline trimming cut 3 bases from V and 15 bases from J; bases unmatched to any gene: 14. CDR3 protein: CASSSGQGGSVGFF. DNA for the CDR3: TGCGCCAGCAGCTCCGGACAGGGAGGATCGGTGGGGTTCTTC.

This chain links TRBV7-8 with TRBJ2-2, with D possibly TRBD1 on 5 matching bases. This CDR3 contains 14 residues. Germline V lookup: CDR1 SGHVS, CDR2 FQNEAQ. Trimming stripped 5 bases from V and 1 base from J, with 8 bases between. The CDR3 sequence is CASSDSQNTGELFF. The CDR3 region has the DNA TGTGCCAGCAGCGACAGCCAGAACACCGGGGAGCTGTTTTTT.

This clone has just one count. V is TRBV27 and J is TRBJ1-1, with D maybe TRBD1 (5 bases). Trimming shortened V by 6 bases and J by 0 bases, and 14 bases separated the two germline ends. Germline V gene data show CDR1 as MNHEY and CDR2 as SMNVEV (reference sequence). The CDR3 has 15 residues. Here the CDR3 DNA reads TGTGCCAGCAGGACCAGACAGATCATGAACACTGAAGCTTTCTTT. Residues: CASRTRQIMNTEAFF.

The V gene is TRBV3-1 (or the pseudogene TRBV3-2), the J gene TRBJ2-1, with 12 bases lining up with TRBD2. The CDR3 is 15 residues long. CDR1 LGHDT and CDR2 YNNKEL come from the germline V gene (reference sequence). After removal of 2 bases from V and 8 bases from J, the junction contained 4 bases not matched to a gene. The CDR3 DNA reads as TGTGCCAGCAGCCAACGGCCTAGCGGGAGGGATGAGCAGTTCTTC. Encoded protein: CASSQRPSGRDEQFF.

The chain is built from TRBV24-1 and TRBJ2-3, with 9 bases identical to TRBD1. Germline V lookup: CDR1 KGHDR, CDR2 SFDVKD. This CDR3 has 14 amino acids. V shed 7 bases, J shed 0 bases, and the junction held 1 base outside the gene matches. The CDR3: CATRGQGSTDTQYF. The CDR3 region has the DNA TGTGCCACCAGGGGACAGGGAAGCACAGATACGCAGTATTTT.

The gene calls are TRBV21-1 and TRBJ2-7; the table names TRBD1, a call not compared with the DNA. TRBV21-1 is designated a pseudogene. The CDR3 totals 15 residues. The CDR3 bases are TGTGCCAGCAGCAAAGAGGGGGACAGGCCCGGAGAGCAGTACTTC. This gives the protein CASSKEGDRPGEQYF.

The chain is built from TRBV2 and TRBJ2-2; D remains ambiguous. Trimming removed 8 bases from V and 1 base from J, with 11 bases in between. CDR3 length equals 14 residues. The germline gives CDR1 SNHLY, CDR2 FYNNEI. CDR3 DNA sequence: TGTGCCAGCTTAGGCGGAGTGAACACCGGGGAGCTGTTTTTT. Translation: CASLGGVNTGELFF. Variable domain in full (rest from reference TRBV2 and TRBJ2-2): EPEVTQTPSHQVTQMGQEVILRCVPISNHLYFYWYRQILGQKVEFLVSFYNNEISEKSEIFDDQFSVERPDGSNFTLKIRSTKLEDSAMYFCASLGGVNTGELFFGEGSRLTVL.

This clone was seen once. This sequence joins TRBV7-2 and TRBJ2-2; 8 bases fit TRBD2. Germline CDR1 reads SGHTA; CDR2 reads FQGNSA. This CDR3 has 16 amino acids. The ends lost 5 bases at V and 3 bases at J; junction bases unmatched: 8. The CDR3 nucleotides are TGTGCCAGCAGCCCCCGACTAGCGCGAGACACCGGGGAGCTGTTTTTT. The encoded protein is CASSPRLARDTGELFF.

The genes are TRBV4-1 and TRBJ1-2; TRBD1 might be the D (6 bases). Per the germline V gene, CDR1 is MGHRA and CDR2 is YSYEKL. V gave up 1 base and J gave up 2 bases, with 11 bases separating them. There are 15 residues in the CDR3. CDR3 nucleotide sequence: TGCGCCAGCAGCCAAGGACACAGGGTGAACTATGGCTACACCTTC. It translates to CASSQGHRVNYGYTF.

The chain couples TRBV3-1 (or the pseudogene TRBV3-2) to TRBJ2-1, with TRBD2 matching 9 bases. The CDR3 has 19 residues. The V and J ends lost 1 base and 1 base, in that order; junction bases with no gene match: 11. Germline lookup yields CDR1 LGHDT and CDR2 YNNKEL (reference sequence). The CDR3 bases are TGTGCCAGCAGCCAAGGGTCTTTGGCGGCGGGAGGGTCCTACAATGAGCAGTTCTTC. Protein sequence: CASSQGSLAAGGSYNEQFF.

J is TRBJ2-1 and V is TRBV7-9; D ambiguous. V dropped 5 bases and J dropped 9 bases, with 11 bases sitting between them. The CDR3 runs 12 residues. Germline assignment: CDR1 SEHNR and CDR2 FQNEAQ (reference sequence). The CDR3 spells CASSPSESEQFF. CDR3 in DNA: TGTGCCAGCAGCCCTTCGGAGAGTGAGCAGTTCTTC.